Following are 31 T cell receptor beta chains from one sample sequenced in a study of blood T cell repertoires in COVID-19. Assay used: immunoSEQ multiplex PCR; TCRdb lists only in-frame clones, some missing. In the table there are more than 150,000 clones, less than 80% of which are singletons. The source material was peripheral blood. The source is a man aged 50-59 years who had recovered from COVID-19.

The V call is TRBV7-9, the J call TRBJ2-1; D possibly corresponds to TRBD2 (5 bases). Trimming shortened V by 0 bases and J by 11 bases, and 14 bases separated the two germline ends. The CDR3 has 14 amino acids. CDR1 is SEHNR, CDR2 FQNEAQ, per germline (reference sequence). In nucleotides, the CDR3 is TGTGCCAGCAGCTTAGCGCCCCCAGGCGGGCAGCAGTTCTTC. Translated, it gives CASSLAPPGGQQFF. Filled out from reference TRBV7-9 and TRBJ2-1, the complete variable domain reads DTGVSQNPRHKITKRGQNVTFRCDPISEHNRLYWYRQTLGQGPEFLTYFQNEAQLEKSRLLSDRFSAERPKGSFSTLEIQRTEQGDSAMYLCASSLAPPGGQQFFGPGTRLTVL.

The chain couples TRBV28 to TRBJ2-3, with D possibly TRBD2 on 6 matching bases. V was clipped by 3 bases and J by 3 bases, with 22 bases between them. The CDR3 is 18 residues long. Germline V gene data show CDR1 as MDHEN and CDR2 as SYDVKM. The chain's CDR3 is CASSLGSSGVRWTDTQYF. The CDR3 DNA sequence: TGTGCCAGCAGTTTGGGCTCGTCGGGAGTACGTTGGACAGATACGCAGTATTTT. The whole variable domain, filled in from reference TRBV28 and TRBJ2-3, reads DVKVTQSSRYLVKRTGEKVFLECVQDMDHENMFWYRQDPGLGLRLIYFSYDVKMKEKGDIPEGYSVSREKKERFSLILESASTNQTSMYLCASSLGSSGVRWTDTQYFGPGTRLTVL.

The rearrangement links TRBV7-9 to TRBJ2-1; D unresolved. The CDR3 extends over 12 amino acids. Germline CDR1 and CDR2: SEHNR and FQNEAQ (reference sequence). Trimming stripped 1 base from V and 8 bases from J, with 6 bases between. The CDR3 protein is CASSLERDEQFF. In nucleotides, the CDR3 is TGTGCCAGCAGCTTAGAGAGAGATGAGCAGTTCTTC. Complete variable domain (other parts from reference TRBV7-9 and TRBJ2-1): DTGVSQNPRHKITKRGQNVTFRCDPISEHNRLYWYRQTLGQGPEFLTYFQNEAQLEKSRLLSDRFSAERPKGSFSTLEIQRTEQGDSAMYLCASSLERDEQFFGPGTRLTVL.

V and J are TRBV4-2 and TRBJ2-7, with D perhaps matching TRBD2 (5 bases). Per germline, CDR1 LGHNA and CDR2 YNFKEQ. The ends were cut back, 2 bases at V and 3 bases at J, with 17 bases in the middle. The CDR3 has 16 amino acids. DNA for the CDR3: TGTGCCAGCAGCCAAAAATATGGGGTACGGGGCTACGAGCAGTACTTC. Translated, it gives CASSQKYGVRGYEQYF.

V usage is TRBV7-9 and J usage is TRBJ2-1, with D hard to call. Deletions cut 3 bases from V and 6 bases from J, with 3 bases between. Looked up from germline, CDR1 is SEHNR and CDR2 is FQNEAQ (reference sequence). The CDR3 extends over 11 amino acids. The DNA for the CDR3 is TGTGCCAGCAGCTTGGCCAATGAGCAGTTCTTC. This sequence encodes CASSLANEQFF.

The chain recombines TRBV27 with TRBJ1-5; tentative D call: TRBD1 (5 bases). Trimming shortened V by 6 bases and J by 6 bases, and 12 bases separated the two germline ends. In germline, CDR1 is MNHEY, CDR2 SMNVEV (reference sequence). The CDR3 contains 13 residues. The CDR3 region is CASSTGWSQPQHF. CDR3 DNA sequence: TGTGCCAGCAGCACAGGCTGGAGTCAGCCCCAGCATTTT.

V usage is TRBV19 and J usage is TRBJ1-5; 11 bases line up with TRBD1. The CDR3 is 18 residues long. The germline CDR1 and CDR2 sequences are LNHDA and SQIVND (reference sequence). V was clipped by 3 bases and J by 0 bases; unmatched bases: 7. The CDR3: CASSIRTGGYYSNQPQHF. For the CDR3, the DNA is TGTGCCAGTAGTATCCGGACAGGGGGCTACTATAGCAATCAGCCCCAGCATTTT.

The chain has TRBV15 and TRBJ2-3, with TRBD1 matching 7 bases. V was pared by 7 bases and J by 4 bases, with 2 bases of the junction left unmatched. This CDR3 contains 12 residues. CDR1 and CDR2 (germline): LNHNV, YYDKDF (reference sequence). The CDR3 DNA follows: TGTGCCACCAACCAGGGGGCAGATACGCAGTATTTT. Its translation is CATNQGADTQYF.

The table lists this clone with a count of one. The chain is built from TRBV28 and TRBJ2-7; the D gene is possibly TRBD2 (5 bases). Per the germline V gene, CDR1 is MDHEN and CDR2 is SYDVKM. V was clipped by 7 bases and J by 3 bases, with 16 bases between them. The CDR3 totals 14 residues. The CDR3 sequence is CASKPGNGLYEQYF. CDR3 nucleotide sequence: TGTGCCAGCAAGCCGGGAAATGGGCTCTACGAGCAGTACTTC.

The chain employs TRBV3-1 (or the pseudogene TRBV3-2) and TRBJ2-1; TRBD2 matches at 11 bases. The length of the CDR3 is 19 residues. The V segment lost 3 bases and the J segment 8 bases; nucleotides outside the gene matches: 18. Germline CDR1 is LGHDT and CDR2 is YNNKEL (reference sequence). The CDR3 protein is CASSHRTSGRRIERDEQFF. CDR3 DNA: TGTGCCAGCAGCCACCGGACTAGCGGGCGACGAATCGAGAGGGATGAGCAGTTCTTC.

The CDR3 coding sequence is TGTGCCAGCAGCTTAGTTTTGAGGGCATCCTATGGCTACACCTTC. It specifies CASSLVLRASYGYTF. The chain is built from TRBV11-2 and TRBJ1-2; no definite D call. V was trimmed by 1 base and J by 4 bases, leaving 13 bases between them. Per the germline V gene, CDR1 is SGHAT and CDR2 is FQNNGV. The CDR3 runs 15 residues.

The chain combines TRBV11-2 with TRBJ1-2; 7 nucleotides line up with TRBD1. Germline CDR1 reads SGHAT; CDR2 reads FQNNGV. This CDR3 region has 17 residues. With 1 base clipped from V and 8 bases from J, the junction kept 16 bases outside the gene matches. For the CDR3, the DNA is TGTGCCAGCAGCTTAGCTGTGGGGACAGCCTCTCGTCGGGGCTACACCTTC. It codes for CASSLAVGTASRRGYTF. The full variable domain, rest sourced from reference TRBV11-2 and TRBJ1-2, is EAGVAQSPRYKIIEKRQSVAFWCNPISGHATLYWYQQILGQGPKLLIQFQNNGVVDDSQLPKDRFSAERLKGVDSTLKIQPAKLEDSAVYLCASSLAVGTASRRGYTFGSGTRLTVV.

CDR3: CSVGTSASSYEQYF. The CDR3 DNA follows: TGCAGCGTTGGGACTAGCGCAAGCTCCTACGAGCAGTACTTC. The chain links TRBV29-1 to TRBJ2-7, with 9 nucleotides matching TRBD2. The junction had 4 bases not matched to a gene; V was cut back by 4 bases and J by 0 bases. This CDR3 spans 14 amino acids. CDR1 and CDR2 (germline): SQVTM, ANQGSEA.

V gene TRBV6-1 combines with J gene TRBJ1-5; 9 nucleotides agree with TRBD1. V lost 4 bases, J lost 6 bases, and 10 bases stayed unmatched. Germline values: CDR1 MNHNS, CDR2 SASEGT. The CDR3 extends over 16 amino acids. Here the CDR3 reads CASSVGTGTLSQPQHF. The CDR3 nucleotides read TGTGCCAGCAGTGTTGGGACAGGGACTTTGAGTCAGCCCCAGCATTTT.

V gene TRBV30 combines with J gene TRBJ1-1; D uncertain. This CDR3 is 12 amino acids long. Trimming pared 5 bases from V and 0 bases from J, leaving 7 bases between. The V gene's germline CDR1 is GTSNPN and CDR2 SVGIG (reference sequence). CDR3 DNA: TGTGCCTGGGGAACAGTGAACACTGAAGCTTTCTTT. Protein sequence: CAWGTVNTEAFF.

J is TRBJ1-5 and V is TRBV27, with 8 bases lining up with TRBD1. The germline V gene encodes CDR1 MNHEY and CDR2 SMNVEV (reference sequence). The CDR3 spans 13 residues. V was clipped by 7 bases and J by 5 bases; unmatched bases: 4. CDR3 in DNA: TGTGCCAGCACCACGGACAGGGATCAGCCCCAGCATTTT. Residues: CASTTDRDQPQHF.

Here the CDR3 reads CASRKGEESYEQYF. The CDR3 bases are TGTGCCAGCAGAAAGGGAGAGGAGTCCTACGAGCAGTACTTC. The V and J genes are TRBV5-4 and TRBJ2-7; weak D call: TRBD2 (5 bases). Germline V gives CDR1 SGHNT, CDR2 YYREEE (reference sequence). V was trimmed by 5 bases and J by 1 base, leaving 13 bases between them. The CDR3 covers 14 residues.

The chain carries TRBV28 and TRBJ2-1, with 7 bases matching TRBD1. The CDR3 spans 14 residues. CDR1 and CDR2 from the germline V gene are MDHEN and SYDVKM. After removal of 5 bases from V and 9 bases from J, the junction contained 10 bases not matched to a gene. CDR3 sequence reads: CASSNGQATGEQFF. The CDR3 coding sequence is TGTGCCAGCAGTAATGGACAGGCTACAGGTGAGCAGTTCTTC.

The CDR3 bases are TGTGCCAGTAGTATCTATGCAACTAATGAAAAACTGTTTTTT. Protein product: CASSIYATNEKLFF. The chain combines TRBV19 with TRBJ1-4; D remains ambiguous. Trimming removed 3 bases from V and 0 bases from J, with 5 bases in between. The CDR3 is 14 amino acids. CDR1 is LNHDA, CDR2 SQIVND, per germline (reference sequence).

V and J are TRBV7-6 and TRBJ2-5, with D possibly being TRBD2 (5 bases). The germline V and J ends were trimmed by 2 bases and 1 base, with 8 bases remaining between them. The CDR3 contains 14 residues. CDR1 is SGHVS and CDR2 is FNYEAQ in the germline V gene. The CDR3 spells CASSLSGLQETQYF. CDR3 DNA: TGTGCCAGCAGCTTAAGTGGACTCCAAGAGACCCAGTACTTC.

CDR3 amino acids: CASSSHGTGGATPSPLHF. CDR3 nucleotides: TGTGCCAGCAGCAGCCACGGGACAGGGGGAGCCACGCCATCACCCCTCCACTTT. The chain is built from TRBV3-1 (or the pseudogene TRBV3-2) and TRBJ1-6; 11 bases line up with TRBD1. The J segment lost 10 bases and the V segment lost 5 bases, leaving 16 bases of the junction unmatched. Per the germline V gene, CDR1 is LGHDT and CDR2 is YNNKEL (reference sequence). The CDR3 runs to 18 residues.

The chain combines TRBV11-2 with TRBJ1-4, with TRBD1 matching 8 bases. This CDR3 has 15 residues. CDR1 is SGHAT, CDR2 FQNNGV, per germline. Trimming at V came to 2 bases and at J to 8 bases, leaving 7 bases not matched to a gene. CDR3 region: CASSLFSQGGEKLFF. In DNA form, the CDR3 reads TGTGCCAGCAGCTTATTCTCACAGGGGGGGGAAAAACTGTTTTTT.

This clone appeared once. The chain is built from TRBV24-1 and TRBJ1-1; 9 nucleotides match TRBD1. There are 13 residues in the CDR3. CDR1 and CDR2 (germline): KGHDR, SFDVKD. With 11 bases clipped from V and 4 bases from J, the junction kept 7 bases outside the gene matches. CDR3 nucleotides: TGTGCCAGGGTCGGACAGGGGTGCACTGAAGCTTTCTTT. This encodes CARVGQGCTEAFF.

The chain is built from TRBV30 and TRBJ2-6, with no clear D. CDR3 length: 16 residues. The germline V and J ends were trimmed by 3 bases and 0 bases, with 12 bases remaining between them. Germline CDR1 is GTSNPN and CDR2 is SVGIG (reference sequence). The CDR3 protein is CAWRDTRASGANVLTF. As DNA, the CDR3 is TGTGCCTGGAGAGATACTCGAGCCTCTGGGGCCAACGTCCTGACTTTC.

V is TRBV7-9 and J is TRBJ2-3; 7 bases are shared with TRBD2. J lost 4 bases, V lost 7 bases, and 11 bases had no gene match. The CDR3 totals 15 residues. Germline CDR1 reads SEHNR; CDR2 reads FQNEAQ (reference sequence). CDR3 DNA sequence: TGTGCCAGCACCATCCGAAGCGGGGCGGCAGATACGCAGTATTTT. The encoded protein is CASTIRSGAADTQYF.

This clone was detected only once. This chain uses TRBV7-6 with TRBJ2-5; 7 bases are shared with TRBD2. Germline trimming cut 1 base from V and 4 bases from J; bases unmatched to any gene: 9. CDR3 length: 16 amino acids. Germline V gene sequence: CDR1 SGHVS, CDR2 FNYEAQ. The CDR3: CASSLVASGEGETQYF. CDR3 DNA sequence: TGTGCCAGCAGCTTAGTAGCTAGCGGAGAGGGAGAGACCCAGTACTTC.

The chain employs TRBV28 and TRBJ1-4; 10 bases are shared with TRBD1. CDR1 is MDHEN, CDR2 SYDVKM, per germline. The CDR3 length is 15 residues. V lost 6 bases and J lost 8; bases outside the gene matches: 9. This CDR3 reads CASRPGQGFREKLFF. In DNA form, the CDR3 reads TGTGCCAGCAGACCGGGACAGGGGTTCCGGGAAAAACTGTTTTTT.

The CDR3 DNA follows: TGTGCTAGTGGTCCGGGGTCAAATTCACCCCTCCACTTT. Its translation is CASGPGSNSPLHF. The chain carries TRBV12-5 and TRBJ1-6, with D hard to call. The CDR3 runs 13 residues. Trimming stripped 5 bases from V and 7 bases from J, with 9 bases between. Germline assignment: CDR1 LGHNT and CDR2 FRNRAP.

This rearrangement joins TRBV29-1 to TRBJ1-4, with 7 nucleotides matching TRBD1. The CDR3 consists of 13 residues. Germline loops: CDR1 SQVTM, CDR2 ANQGSEA. V was clipped by 2 bases and J by 7 bases; unmatched bases: 4. CDR3 amino acids: CSVELAGGEKLFF. CDR3 in DNA: TGCAGCGTTGAACTGGCAGGGGGTGAAAAACTGTTTTTT.

The chain is built from TRBV10-2 and TRBJ2-7; TRBD2 matches 14 bases. Germline trimming cut 5 bases from V and 5 bases from J; bases unmatched to any gene: 5. Germline CDR1 is WSHSY and CDR2 is SAAADI. The CDR3 sequence is 15 residues long. The CDR3 protein is CASSSGLAGDDEQYF. The CDR3 coding sequence is TGCGCCAGCAGTTCGGGACTAGCGGGAGACGACGAGCAGTACTTC.

This clone was recorded only once. V and J are TRBV2 and TRBJ1-4; D remains unclear. The CDR3 contains 13 residues. V gave up 4 bases and J gave up 8 bases, with 11 bases separating them. Germline values: CDR1 SNHLY, CDR2 FYNNEI. CDR3 protein: CASSGAAVEKLFF. The CDR3 coding sequence is TGTGCCAGCAGTGGGGCAGCCGTAGAAAAACTGTTTTTT.